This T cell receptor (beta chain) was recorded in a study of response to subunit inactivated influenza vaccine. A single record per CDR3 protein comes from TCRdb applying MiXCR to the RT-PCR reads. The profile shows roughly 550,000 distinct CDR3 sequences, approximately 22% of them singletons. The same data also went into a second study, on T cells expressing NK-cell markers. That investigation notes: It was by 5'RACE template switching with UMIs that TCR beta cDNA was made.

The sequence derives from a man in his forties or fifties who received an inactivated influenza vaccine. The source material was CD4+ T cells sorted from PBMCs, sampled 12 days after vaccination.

CDR3 sequence: CASSLDRGREDTQYF. The CDR3 DNA reads TGTGCCAGCAGCTTAGACAGGGGTCGTGAAGATACGCAGTATTTT. The chain links TRBV11-1 to TRBJ2-3; 7 bases map to TRBD1. After removal of 1 base from V and 5 bases from J, the junction contained 6 bases not matched to a gene. The V gene's germline CDR1 is SGHAT and CDR2 FQDESV (reference sequence). The CDR3 extends over 15 amino acids.